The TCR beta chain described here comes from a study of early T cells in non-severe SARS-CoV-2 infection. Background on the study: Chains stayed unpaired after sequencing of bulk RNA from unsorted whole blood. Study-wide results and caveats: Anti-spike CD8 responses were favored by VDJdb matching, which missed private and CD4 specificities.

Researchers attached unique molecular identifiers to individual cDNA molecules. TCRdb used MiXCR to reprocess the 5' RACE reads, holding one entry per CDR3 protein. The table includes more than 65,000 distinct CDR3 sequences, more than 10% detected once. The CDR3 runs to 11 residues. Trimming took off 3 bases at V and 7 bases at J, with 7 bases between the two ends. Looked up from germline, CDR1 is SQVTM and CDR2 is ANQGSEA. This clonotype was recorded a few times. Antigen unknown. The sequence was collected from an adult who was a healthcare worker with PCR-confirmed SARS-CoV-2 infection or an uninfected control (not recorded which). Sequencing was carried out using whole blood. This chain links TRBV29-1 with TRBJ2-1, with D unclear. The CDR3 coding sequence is TGCAGCGTTGACAAGATTAATGAGCAGTTCTTC. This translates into CSVDKINEQFF.